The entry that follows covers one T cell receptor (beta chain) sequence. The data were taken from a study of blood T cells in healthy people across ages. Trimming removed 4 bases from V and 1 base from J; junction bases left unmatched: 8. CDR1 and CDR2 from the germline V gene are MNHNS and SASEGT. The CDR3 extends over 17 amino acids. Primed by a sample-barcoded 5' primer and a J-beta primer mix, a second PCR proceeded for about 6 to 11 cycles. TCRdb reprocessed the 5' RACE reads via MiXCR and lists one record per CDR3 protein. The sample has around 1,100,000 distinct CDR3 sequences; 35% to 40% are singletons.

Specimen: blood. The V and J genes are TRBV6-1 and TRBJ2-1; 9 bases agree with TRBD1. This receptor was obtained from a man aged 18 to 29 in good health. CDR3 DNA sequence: TGTGCCAGCAGTGCCAAAACCGGGACAGGGTCCTACAATGAGCAGTTCTTC. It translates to CASSAKTGTGSYNEQFF.